Listed below are T cell receptor beta chains from one sample, sequenced in a study of T cells in Graves' hyperthyroidism and ophthalmopathy. TCRdb re-derived calls from the multiplex PCR reads in MiXCR, one entry per CDR3 protein. The profile covers about 530,000 distinct CDR3 sequences, with approximately 17% appearing a single time and 17% taken by the ten largest. The specimen was blood. Source of these receptors: a woman aged 18-30 years with Graves' ophthalmopathy. Each CDR3 is given with its conserved first and last residue. A D gene is named only where the DNA matches it firmly. Clone size, where shown, is once, few, many, or a class for clones that have expanded.

V	size	D	J	DNA	CDR3
TRBV5-1	many	.	TRBJ2-1	TGCGCCAGCAGCTTGGTCGACAATGAGCAGTTCTTC	CASSLVDNEQFF
TRBV30	.	.	TRBJ2-3	TGTGCCTGGAGTTCCGGGCAGGGTGCAGATACGCAGTATTTT	CAWSSGQGADTQYF
TRBV5-1	many	.	TRBJ2-7	TGCGCCAGCAGCTCCGAGGGCGGGACAGCAACCTACGAGCAGTACTTC	CASSSEGGTATYEQYF
TRBV5-4	few	TRBD1	TRBJ1-2	TGTGCCAGCAGACCGGACAGGCTCTATGGCTACACCTTC	CASRPDRLYGYTF
TRBV27	many	.	TRBJ2-3	TGTGCCAGCAGTTTATTGCAGGATTTCACAGATACGCAGTATTTT	CASSLLQDFTDTQYF
TRBV20-1	.	TRBD2	TRBJ2-2	TGCAGTGCTAGAGATTTCGGCAGCGGGGAACCCGGGGAGCTGTTTTTT	CSARDFGSGEPGELFF
TRBV11-2	.	.	TRBJ1-3	TGTGCCAGCAGCTTAGACTACTCTGGAAACACCATATATTTT	CASSLDYSGNTIYF
TRBV28	few	TRBD1	TRBJ2-3	TGTGCCAGCTCCACCCCCGGACAGGTTTTAATGGATACGCAGTATTTT	CASSTPGQVLMDTQYF
TRBV28	many	TRBD1	TRBJ2-7	TGTGCCAGCAGCTCCGGGACAGGAATCTACGAGCAGTACTTC	CASSSGTGIYEQYF
TRBV7-2	few	.	TRBJ1-1	TGTGCCAGCAGCCCAATAAAGGGGAACACTGAAGCTTTCTTT	CASSPIKGNTEAFF
TRBV6-1	few	.	TRBJ2-6	TGTGCCAGCAGTAAAACAGGGACCGGGGCCAACGTCCTGACTTTC	CASSKTGTGANVLTF
TRBV6-1	.	.	TRBJ1-3	TGTGCCAGCAGAGTAATTGGACAGCCCAACTCTGGAAACACCATATATTTT	CASRVIGQPNSGNTIYF
TRBV7-9	many	TRBD1	TRBJ2-7	TGTGCCAGCAGCCCCCGGGACAGGGGCTCCTTCGAGCAGTACTTC	CASSPRDRGSFEQYF
TRBV7-9	many	TRBD1	TRBJ2-1	TGTGCCAGCAGCCCATGGGATCGGGACAGAAGCTCCTACAATGAGCAGTTCTTC	CASSPWDRDRSSYNEQFF
TRBV6-1	few	.	TRBJ2-3	TGTGCCAGCAGCCGTGTGGGCAGCACAGATACGCAGTATTTT	CASSRVGSTDTQYF
TRBV3-1	many	.	TRBJ1-1	TGTGCCAGCAGCCAAGCCGGAGAGAACACTGAAGCTTTCTTT	CASSQAGENTEAFF
TRBV7-9	.	.	TRBJ1-1	TGTGTCAGCACCGCGACAGGTGCGAACACTGAAGCTTTCTTT	CVSTATGANTEAFF
TRBV27	many	.	TRBJ1-5	TGTGCCAGCAGTTTATCGACAGTTAGCAATCAGCCCCAGCATTTT	CASSLSTVSNQPQHF
TRBV10-2	.	.	TRBJ2-6	TGCGCCAGCCGGGATGATACCAGCCCTGGGGCCAACGTCCTGACTTTC	CASRDDTSPGANVLTF
TRBV29-1	.	.	TRBJ2-7	TGCAGCGTTGAAGAGCACCCGAGCTCCTACGAGCAGTACTTC	CSVEEHPSSYEQYF
TRBV3-1	many	TRBD2	TRBJ2-1	TGTGCCAGCAGCCAAGGTAGCGGGAGCTCCTACAATGAGCAGTTCTTC	CASSQGSGSSYNEQFF
TRBV28	few	.	TRBJ1-6	TGTGCCAGCAGTTTAAAAGTAAGGGAATCACCCCTCCACTTT	CASSLKVRESPLHF
TRBV27	.	.	TRBJ2-7	TGTGCCAGCAGTTCGGGACGTACCTACAAGCAGTACTTC	CASSSGRTYKQYF
TRBV11-2	many	.	TRBJ2-5	TGTGCCAGCAGCGGTCAAGAGACCCAGTACTTC	CASSGQETQYF
TRBV29-1	few	.	TRBJ1-2	TGCAGCGTTATGACGGGCTATGGCTACACCTTC	CSVMTGYGYTF
TRBV11-2	many	TRBD2	TRBJ2-1	TGTGCCAGCAGCGCAATCGGGGGGGTCATTAACAATGAGCAGTTCTTC	CASSAIGGVINNEQFF
TRBV7-9	many	.	TRBJ1-1	TGTGCCAGCACCGGGGGACGGTGGAACACTGAAGCTTTCTTT	CASTGGRWNTEAFF